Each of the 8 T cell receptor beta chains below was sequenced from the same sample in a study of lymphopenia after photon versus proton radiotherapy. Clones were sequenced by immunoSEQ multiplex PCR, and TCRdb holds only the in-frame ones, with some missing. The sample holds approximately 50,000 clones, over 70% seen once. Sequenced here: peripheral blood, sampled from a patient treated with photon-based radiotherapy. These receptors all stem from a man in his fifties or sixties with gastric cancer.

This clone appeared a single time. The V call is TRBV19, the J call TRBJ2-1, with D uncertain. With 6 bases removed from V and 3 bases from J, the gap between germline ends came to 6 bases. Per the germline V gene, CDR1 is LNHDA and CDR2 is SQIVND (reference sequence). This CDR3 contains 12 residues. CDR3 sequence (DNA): TGTGCCAGTAGCGGCTACTACAATGAGCAGTTCTTC. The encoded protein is CASSGYYNEQFF.

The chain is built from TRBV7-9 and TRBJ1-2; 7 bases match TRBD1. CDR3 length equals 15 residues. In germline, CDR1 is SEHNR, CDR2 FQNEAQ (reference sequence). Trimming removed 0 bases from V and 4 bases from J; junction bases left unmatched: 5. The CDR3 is CASSLASGTVYGYTF. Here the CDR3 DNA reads TGTGCCAGCAGCTTAGCCTCCGGGACAGTCTATGGCTACACCTTC. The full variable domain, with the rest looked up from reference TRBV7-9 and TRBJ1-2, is DTGVSQNPRHKITKRGQNVTFRCDPISEHNRLYWYRQTLGQGPEFLTYFQNEAQLEKSRLLSDRFSAERPKGSFSTLEIQRTEQGDSAMYLCASSLASGTVYGYTFGSGTRLTVV.

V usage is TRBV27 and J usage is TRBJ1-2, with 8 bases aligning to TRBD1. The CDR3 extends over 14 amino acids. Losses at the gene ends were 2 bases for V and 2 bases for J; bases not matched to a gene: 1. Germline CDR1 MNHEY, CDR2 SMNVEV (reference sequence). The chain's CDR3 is CASSLRQGNYGYTF. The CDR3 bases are TGTGCCAGCAGTTTACGACAGGGGAACTATGGCTACACCTTC.

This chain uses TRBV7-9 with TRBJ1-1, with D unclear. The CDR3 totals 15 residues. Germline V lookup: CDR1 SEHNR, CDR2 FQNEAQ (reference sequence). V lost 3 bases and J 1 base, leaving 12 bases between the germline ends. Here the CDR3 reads CASSLKGSENTEAFF. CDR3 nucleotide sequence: TGTGCCAGCAGCTTGAAGGGCTCAGAGAACACTGAAGCTTTCTTT.

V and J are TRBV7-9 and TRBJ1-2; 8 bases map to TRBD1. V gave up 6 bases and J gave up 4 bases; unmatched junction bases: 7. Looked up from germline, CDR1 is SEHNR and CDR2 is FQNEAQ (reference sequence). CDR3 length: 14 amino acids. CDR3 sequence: CASSSDREGYGYTF. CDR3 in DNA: TGTGCCAGCAGTTCGGACAGGGAAGGCTATGGCTACACCTTC.

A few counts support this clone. The CDR3 DNA follows: TGCGCCAGCAGCCGCTCCCGCGCAGGGATTACCTACGAGCAGTACTTC. Protein sequence: CASSRSRAGITYEQYF. The chain recombines TRBV5-1 with TRBJ2-7; D is perhaps TRBD1 (5 bases). V shed 4 bases and J shed 2 bases, with 19 bases lying between them. The CDR3 has 16 amino acids. Germline V gives CDR1 SGHRS, CDR2 YFSETQ.

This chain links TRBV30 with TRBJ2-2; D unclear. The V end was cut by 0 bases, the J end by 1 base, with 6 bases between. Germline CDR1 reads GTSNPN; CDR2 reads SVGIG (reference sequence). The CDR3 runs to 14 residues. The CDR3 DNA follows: TGTGCCTGGAGTGTACTTGTGAACACCGGGGAGCTGTTTTTT. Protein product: CAWSVLVNTGELFF.

The DNA of the CDR3 is TGTGCCAGCAGTAGTGCCGTGGGAGGGGAAAAACTGTTTTTT. This sequence encodes CASSSAVGGEKLFF. The chain employs TRBV6-1 and TRBJ1-4, with D hard to call. Germline CDR1 reads MNHNS; CDR2 reads SASEGT. CDR3 length: 14 amino acids. Trimming shortened V by 5 bases and J by 8 bases, and 15 bases separated the two germline ends.